This T cell receptor (beta chain) was documented in a study of cytomegalovirus exposure and HLA in healthy donors. The study, taken as a whole, reports: Researchers reported in a later analysis that common viral pathogens appeared linked to several top clusters. A previous analysis found most TCR beta V segments productive roughly 87% or roughly 30% of the time. An analysis that was carried out later associated 16,951 TCR beta sequences with HLA alleles at 0.05 false discovery rate. It was approximately 150 TCR beta chains that were listed as cytomegalovirus-associated.

PCR amplification relied on 60 Vbeta primers (plus 13 Jbeta primers). Clones were read by immunoSEQ multiplex PCR, and TCRdb kept only the in-frame ones, dropping some. Among about 110,000 clones listed, about four fifths were seen once. As to this clone: Antigen unknown.

The receptor was derived from a woman between 18 and 30 years old in good health and CMV-seropositive. Sequenced sample: PBMCs.

The CDR3 DNA follows: TGTGCCAGTAGTATAGATTACAGACCGAACACTGAAGCTTTCTTT. Encoded protein: CASSIDYRPNTEAFF. The gene calls are TRBV19 and TRBJ1-1, with D unresolved. V shed 0 bases and J shed 1 base, with 9 bases lying between them. The CDR3 length is 15 residues. Germline V gives CDR1 LNHDA, CDR2 SQIVND (reference sequence).